These 11 T cell receptor beta chains were all obtained from the same sample, sequenced in a study of control samples from healthy donors and cancer patients (dated by TCRdb to 2019 to 2021). Library preparation was by the immunoSEQ multiplex PCR assay. TCRdb stores this immuneACCESS table with in-frame sequences only. Part of the clones is absent; in the studies checked, under half of the shortfall reflects unresolved V genes, and no reason is known for the rest. The table for this sample lists about 63,000 clones; around 87% of them were counted only once. The biggest ten clones account for roughly 13% of the sample. Sequenced input: PBMCs. Source of these receptors: a woman aged 55-70 years with lung cancer.

This clone was counted a single time. V usage is TRBV3-1 (or the pseudogene TRBV3-2) and J usage is TRBJ2-7; TRBD2 matches 9 bases. From germline, CDR1 is LGHDT and CDR2 YNNKEL (reference sequence). V shed 4 bases, J shed 5 bases, and the junction held 9 bases outside the gene matches. The CDR3 consists of 15 residues. The DNA of the CDR3 is TGTGCCAGCAGCCCCATGGGAGCGGGGGGTCACGAGCAGTACTTC. It translates to CASSPMGAGGHEQYF.

The DNA of the CDR3 is TGTGCCAGCAGCCAATCAAGGGGAGGAGGTGGCTACACCTTC. Translated, it gives CASSQSRGGGGYTF. The chain has TRBV3-1 (or the pseudogene TRBV3-2) and TRBJ1-2; weak D call: TRBD1 (5 bases). The CDR3 loop spans 14 amino acids. Per the germline V gene, CDR1 is LGHDT and CDR2 is YNNKEL (reference sequence). The V end lost 2 bases, the J end lost 7 bases, and 14 bases lay between the germline ends.

The chain combines TRBV29-1 with TRBJ1-1, with D unresolved. The V gene lost 3 bases and the J gene lost 0 bases, with 5 bases spanning the gap. Germline CDR1 is SQVTM and CDR2 is ANQGSEA. The length of the CDR3 is 12 residues. CDR3 in amino acids: CSVDTLNTEAFF. The CDR3 DNA reads TGCAGCGTTGACACCTTGAACACTGAAGCTTTCTTT.

This clone has a single count. The chain links TRBV5-1 to TRBJ2-5, with 8 bases aligning to TRBD1. The CDR3 consists of 14 residues. Germline V lookup: CDR1 SGHRS, CDR2 YFSETQ. J lost 2 bases, V lost 2 bases, and 2 bases had no gene match. The CDR3 reads CASSFDRGQETQYF. The CDR3 DNA is TGCGCCAGCAGCTTCGACAGGGGACAAGAGACCCAGTACTTC.

This clone appeared once. This sequence joins TRBV5-1 and TRBJ1-5; tentative D call: TRBD1 (6 bases). The CDR3 consists of 14 residues. Germline CDR1 SGHRS, CDR2 YFSETQ. V was shortened by 3 bases and J by 5 bases, with 12 bases between the two germline ends. The CDR3, as DNA: TGCGCCAGCAGCTCCACAGGGAGGGATCAGCCCCAGCATTTT. The encoded protein is CASSSTGRDQPQHF. The full variable domain, completed using reference TRBV5-1 and TRBJ1-5, is KAGVTQTPRYLIKTRGQQVTLSCSPISGHRSVSWYQQTPGQGLQFLFEYFSETQRNKGNFPGRFSGRQFSNSRSEMNVSTLELGDSALYLCASSSTGRDQPQHFGDGTRLSIL.

Only one count was recorded for this clone. This chain uses TRBV28 with TRBJ1-2; TRBD1 agrees at 7 bases. The CDR3 contains 15 residues. Germline CDR1 and CDR2: MDHEN and SYDVKM. V trimming: 3 bases; J trimming: 6 bases; junction bases outside the gene matches: 10. The CDR3 loop is CASSFQPGTANGYTF. CDR3 nucleotide sequence: TGTGCCAGCAGTTTCCAGCCCGGGACAGCAAATGGCTACACCTTC.

The chain carries TRBV30 and TRBJ2-3, with no clear D. CDR1 is GTSNPN, CDR2 SVGIG, per germline (reference sequence). Trimming pared 0 bases from V and 2 bases from J, leaving 6 bases between. There are 13 residues in the CDR3. The CDR3 sequence is CAWSVATTDTQYF. In nucleotides, the CDR3 is TGTGCCTGGAGTGTCGCGACCACAGATACGCAGTATTTT.

The chain links TRBV15 to TRBJ2-3; 13 positions agree with TRBD2. The CDR3 is made up of 18 amino acids. Looked up from germline, CDR1 is LNHNV and CDR2 is YYDKDF (reference sequence). V gave up 3 bases and J gave up 0 bases; unmatched junction bases: 6. The CDR3 spells CATSSGLAGVASTDTQYF. The CDR3 nucleotides are TGTGCCACCAGCAGTGGACTAGCGGGAGTGGCTAGCACAGATACGCAGTATTTT.

The chain carries TRBV19 and TRBJ1-1; TRBD1 might be the D (5 bases). The CDR3 is 14 amino acids. Trimming stripped 6 bases from V and 0 bases from J, with 11 bases between. Germline CDR1 and CDR2: LNHDA and SQIVND (reference sequence). CDR3: CASRDTSMNTEAFF. The CDR3 DNA follows: TGTGCCAGTAGGGACACATCAATGAACACTGAAGCTTTCTTT.

This chain links TRBV9 with TRBJ1-5; 8 nucleotides align to TRBD1. The germline V gene encodes CDR1 SGDLS and CDR2 YYNGEE. Trimming cost V 4 bases and J 6 bases; bases outside gene matches: 3. The CDR3 loop spans 13 amino acids. CDR3 sequence (DNA): TGTGCCAGCAGCCGACAGGGGAGTCAGCCCCAGCATTTT. Translating gives CASSRQGSQPQHF.

The chain uses TRBV9 and TRBJ2-3; TRBD2 matches 12 bases. CDR1 and CDR2 (germline): SGDLS, YYNGEE. Germline trimming cut 3 bases from V and 5 bases from J; bases unmatched to any gene: 1. CDR3 length: 14 amino acids. In DNA form, the CDR3 reads TGTGCCAGCAGCGCGACTAGCGGGAGAGATACGCAGTATTTT. Its protein is CASSATSGRDTQYF.